This T cell receptor beta chain was found in a study of T cell responses to AZD1222 COVID-19 vaccine. Assay: immunoSEQ multiplex PCR; the TCRdb copy retains only in-frame clones and omits some. The table records 140,000 to 150,000 clones, 85% to 95% of them present only once. This clone was seen once. What it recognizes is unknown. From germline, CDR1 is SGHRS and CDR2 YFSETQ. V was trimmed by 2 bases and J by 6 bases, leaving 12 bases between them. CDR3 size: 14 residues. Study results and limitations: Baseline seropositivity occurred in only 5 to 7 AZD1222 recipients. Nearly half of spike-specific TCRs reportedly target unmutated variant regions. White British people made up most donors, females outnumbered males, and clonal diversity was possibly underestimated.

The chain is built from TRBV5-1 and TRBJ1-5; perhaps TRBD1 as D (5 bases). Sequenced here: peripheral blood, sampled on day 0 of AZD1222 vaccination. This clonotype originated in an adult in good health. CDR3 DNA: TGCGCCAGCAGCTTAGTTAGGGGCATTCAGCCCCAGCATTTT. Amino acid sequence: CASSLVRGIQPQHF.